One T cell receptor (beta chain) is described in this entry. Its antigen is unidentified. The sample is drawn from a study of OX40 agonist ivuxolimab in advanced cancers. Study as a whole: Recorded diagnoses for dose-escalation patients were hepatocellular carcinoma, melanoma, renal cell or head and neck cancer. Past anti-PD-1, anti-PD-L1 or anti-CTLA-4 therapy was accepted, and 30% to 45% had received some.

Germline CDR1 reads SEHNR; CDR2 reads FQNEAQ (reference sequence). V lost 4 bases, J lost 6 bases, and 4 bases stayed unmatched. The CDR3 totals 14 residues. Here immunoSEQ multiplex PCR was the method, and the copy in TCRdb shows in-frame clones only, minus some. The data contain roughly 28,000 clones, more than 60% of them singletons. Points from the study as a whole: Also showing low normalized T-cell clonal expansion were some of the nonresponders. Clonal expansion among partial responders at 0.1-3.0 mg/kg ranked near the lowest.

This clonotype originated in an adult with an advanced solid tumor such as melanoma, head and neck, liver or kidney cancer. The sample consisted of CD4+ or CD8+ T cells sorted from blood, taken in a trial of the OX40 agonist ivuxolimab. This chain joins TRBV7-9 and TRBJ1-1, with 11 bases lining up with TRBD1. The CDR3 coding sequence is TGTGCCAGCAGCTCGGGACAGGGGGGATCTGAAGCTTTCTTT. Translated: CASSSGQGGSEAFF.